This T cell receptor (beta chain) was observed in a study of blood T cells in healthy people across ages. A second PCR of roughly 7 to 11 cycles used a sample-barcoded 5' primer and a J-beta primer mix. TCRdb processed the 5' RACE reads anew with MiXCR; each CDR3 protein has one entry. The repertoire holds around 790,000 distinct CDR3 sequences, with 40% to 50% as singletons. This TCR came from a man aged 55 to 70 in good health. Specimen: blood.

CDR3 sequence reads: CASSQAMPAGSSYNEQFF. CDR3 bases: TGCGCCAGCAGCCAAGCAATGCCAGCGGGGAGCTCCTACAATGAGCAGTTCTTC. The chain joins TRBV4-1 to TRBJ2-1; TRBD2 matches at 7 bases. The CDR3 consists of 18 residues. Trimming removed 1 base from V and 0 bases from J; junction bases left unmatched: 9. The V gene's germline CDR1 is MGHRA and CDR2 YSYEKL.